Below are 31 T cell receptor beta chains sequenced from a single sample in a study of spatial heterogeneity in lung cancer. TCRdb called the 5' RACE reads again in MiXCR, with one record for every CDR3 protein. The profile shows about 23,000 distinct CDR3 sequences, roughly 3% of them singletons. Time point in this sample: sample taken at primary tumor resection. The authors sequenced whole RNA from tumor, nontumor lung or frozen PBMC without sorting. Specimen: PBMCs, collected at surgery. The receptors were sampled from a female donor with early-stage non-small cell lung cancer.

This clonotype was detected ten times or more. CDR3 bases: TGTGCCAGCTCCTGGGACAAGAACACTGAAGCTTTCTTT. Encoded protein: CASSWDKNTEAFF. The V call is TRBV18, the J call TRBJ1-1; the D gene is possibly TRBD1 (6 bases). CDR3 length: 13 amino acids. Trimming removed 6 bases from V and 1 base from J, with 9 bases in between. The V gene's germline CDR1 is KGHSH and CDR2 LQKENI. Filled out from reference TRBV18 and TRBJ1-1, the complete variable domain reads NAGVMQNPRHLVRRRGQEARLRCSPMKGHSHVYWYRQLPEEGLKFMVYLQKENIIDESGMPKERFSAEFPKEGPSILRIQQVVRGDSAAYFCASSWDKNTEAFFGQGTRLTVV.

In this sample, this clonotype turned up many times. The rearrangement links TRBV6-1 to TRBJ2-7; weak D call: TRBD1 (6 bases). Trimming left V 7 bases short and J 6 bases short, with 13 bases between. The germline gives CDR1 MNHNS, CDR2 SASEGT. This CDR3 region has 12 residues. The CDR3: CASIVQGIEQYF. CDR3 bases: TGTGCCAGCATTGTACAGGGAATCGAGCAGTACTTC.

The table lists this clonotype with many counts. V gene TRBV6-2 or TRBV6-3 combines with J gene TRBJ1-5; D is perhaps TRBD1 (6 bases). V was clipped by 5 bases and J by 5 bases, with 10 bases between them. The CDR3 spans 13 residues. Germline values: CDR1 MNHEY, CDR2 SVGEGT. The CDR3 is CASSLGGHQPQHF. Written as DNA, the CDR3 is TGTGCCAGCAGTCTGGGGGGCCATCAGCCCCAGCATTTT.

This chain connects TRBV6-6 to TRBJ1-2, with D uncertain. The germline V gene encodes CDR1 MNHNY and CDR2 SVGAGI (reference sequence). This CDR3 contains 10 residues. Trimming cost V 6 bases and J 8 bases, with 7 bases left between them. This CDR3 reads CASSSGGYTF. The CDR3, as DNA: TGTGCCAGCAGCAGCGGGGGCTACACCTTC.

Ten or more counts support this clonotype. The chain couples TRBV7-9 to TRBJ2-7, with TRBD1 matching over 9 bases. This CDR3 comprises 14 residues. Per the germline V gene, CDR1 is SEHNR and CDR2 is FQNEAQ (reference sequence). V lost 3 bases and J lost 3; bases outside the gene matches: 3. CDR3 loop: CASSLGQGNYEQYF. CDR3 nucleotide sequence: TGTGCCAGCAGCTTGGGACAGGGAAACTACGAGCAGTACTTC.

This clonotype was counted many times. The chain carries TRBV7-3 and TRBJ2-2, with D tentatively TRBD1 (6 bases). The CDR3 has 15 amino acids. Germline V gene data show CDR1 as SGHTA and CDR2 as FQGTGA. V gave up 5 bases and J gave up 4 bases, with 14 bases separating them. The CDR3 spells CASSANGGGTGELFF. The CDR3 DNA sequence: TGTGCCAGCAGCGCCAATGGGGGCGGCACCGGGGAGCTGTTTTTT.

This clonotype was seen repeatedly, ten times or more. The V call is TRBV6-1, the J call TRBJ2-7; D ambiguous. Looked up from germline, CDR1 is MNHNS and CDR2 is SASEGT. V was shortened by 2 bases and J by 7 bases, with 9 bases between the two germline ends. The CDR3 has 12 residues. The chain's CDR3 is CASSETGREQYF. The CDR3 DNA reads as TGTGCCAGCAGTGAAACCGGTAGGGAGCAGTACTTC.

Ten or more counts support this clonotype. The chain uses TRBV30 and TRBJ2-1; D perhaps matches TRBD1 (5 bases). The CDR3 runs to 16 residues. CDR1 and CDR2 from the germline V gene are GTSNPN and SVGIG (reference sequence). V lost 2 bases to trimming and J lost 7 bases, with 21 bases between them. The CDR3 DNA is TGTGCCTGGAGTCCACGTCGGTGGGGCAGCAAAAATGAGCAGTTCTTC. Translation: CAWSPRRWGSKNEQFF.

This clonotype was counted many times. J is TRBJ2-7 and V is TRBV7-2, with TRBD2 identical over 10 bases. V lost 1 base and J lost 3; bases outside the gene matches: 9. This CDR3 comprises 17 residues. Looked up from germline, CDR1 is SGHTA and CDR2 is FQGNSA. The CDR3 spells CASSLEASGSFLYEQYF. CDR3 bases: TGTGCCAGCAGCTTAGAGGCTAGCGGGAGTTTCCTCTACGAGCAGTACTTC.

This clonotype occurred many times. The rearrangement joins TRBV5-1 to TRBJ2-3; D not certain. Germline CDR1 reads SGHRS; CDR2 reads YFSETQ. The CDR3 runs 14 residues. V lost 0 bases and J 2 bases, leaving 7 bases between the germline ends. CDR3 in DNA: TGCGCCAGCAGCTTGGACACCTTCACAGATACGCAGTATTTT. Protein product: CASSLDTFTDTQYF.

This clonotype came up many times. The rearrangement joins TRBV27 to TRBJ1-5; D call uncertain. The CDR3 sequence is 13 residues long. Germline V gene lookup returns CDR1 MNHEY and CDR2 SMNVEV (reference sequence). V gave up 3 bases and J gave up 4 bases, with 7 bases separating them. Here the CDR3 DNA reads TGTGCCAGCAGTTTTCGGGAAAATCAGCCCCAGCATTTT. It codes for CASSFRENQPQHF.

This clonotype was observed at least ten times. V gene TRBV5-1 combines with J gene TRBJ2-2, with unresolved D. With 2 bases removed from V and 5 bases from J, the gap between germline ends came to 7 bases. CDR1 and CDR2 from the germline V gene are SGHRS and YFSETQ. CDR3 length: 13 residues. CDR3 sequence reads: CASSFQWTGELFF. CDR3 coding DNA: TGCGCCAGCAGCTTTCAGTGGACCGGGGAGCTGTTTTTT.

The table lists this clonotype with a few counts. The CDR3 loop is CSAHAFRDRNTEAFF. In nucleotides, the CDR3 is TGCAGTGCTCACGCATTTCGGGACAGGAACACTGAAGCTTTCTTT. This chain connects TRBV20-1 to TRBJ1-1, with 7 bases that match TRBD1. Germline assignment: CDR1 DFQATT and CDR2 SNEGSKA (reference sequence). The trim removed 5 bases at V and 1 base at J, leaving 10 bases unmatched. CDR3 length equals 15 residues.

The chain uses TRBV7-9 and TRBJ1-2, with TRBD1 matching 8 bases. The CDR3 runs to 15 residues. V lost 1 base, J lost 7 bases, and 8 bases stayed unmatched. Germline V gives CDR1 SEHNR, CDR2 FQNEAQ (reference sequence). The CDR3 sequence: CASSLGQGLIFGYTF. The CDR3 nucleotides read TGTGCCAGCAGCTTAGGACAGGGGCTCATCTTTGGCTACACCTTC.

In this sample, this clonotype turned up many times. V usage is TRBV11-1 and J usage is TRBJ2-7; 9 bases align to TRBD2. This CDR3 is 15 amino acids long. V gave up 2 bases and J gave up 0 bases; unmatched junction bases: 2. CDR1 SGHAT and CDR2 FQDESV come from the germline V gene (reference sequence). The CDR3 is CASSLRLADSYEQYF. The CDR3 DNA is TGTGCCAGCAGCTTACGACTAGCGGACTCCTACGAGCAGTACTTC.

This CDR3 is CASSPGGTGGTGELFF. CDR3 DNA sequence: TGTGCCAGCAGCCCGGGGGGGACGGGCGGGACCGGGGAGCTGTTTTTT. V gene TRBV5-4 combines with J gene TRBJ2-2; 8 nucleotides agree with TRBD2. V gave up 4 bases and J gave up 5 bases; unmatched junction bases: 10. The CDR3 length is 16 residues. Germline V gene sequence: CDR1 SGHNT, CDR2 YYREEE (reference sequence).

This clonotype has at least ten counts. The V call is TRBV28, the J call TRBJ2-7, with D perhaps TRBD1 or TRBD2 (5 bases each). This CDR3 spans 13 amino acids. Deletions cut 5 bases from V and 6 bases from J, with 14 bases between. Germline assignment: CDR1 MDHEN and CDR2 SYDVKM. The DNA for the CDR3 is TGTGCCAGCAGTCCTCCCGGGGCAACCGAGCAGTACTTC. This sequence encodes CASSPPGATEQYF.

The chain links TRBV14 to TRBJ1-1; no clear D gene. Germline V gene sequence: CDR1 SGHDN, CDR2 FVKESK. With 6 bases removed from V and 1 base from J, the gap between germline ends came to 12 bases. The CDR3 has 14 residues. CDR3 region: CASSRWMGNTEAFF. DNA for the CDR3: TGTGCCAGCAGTCGCTGGATGGGGAACACTGAAGCTTTCTTT.

This clonotype appeared many times. This chain connects TRBV20-1 to TRBJ2-1; no reliable D call. The CDR3 has 11 residues. V lost 8 bases and J lost 4, with 9 bases in between. In germline, CDR1 is DFQATT, CDR2 SNEGSKA (reference sequence). The CDR3 here is CSTWGYNEQFF. In DNA form, the CDR3 reads TGCAGTACGTGGGGATACAATGAGCAGTTCTTC.

The chain combines TRBV12-3 or TRBV12-4 with TRBJ2-1; 7 nucleotides align to TRBD1. The CDR3 runs to 12 residues. Losses at the gene ends were 5 bases for V and 12 bases for J; bases not matched to a gene: 7. In nucleotides, the CDR3 is TGTGCCAGCAGTAATGACAGGGTATCGCAGTTCTTC. Its translation: CASSNDRVSQFF.

This clonotype occurred many times. The chain combines TRBV4-2 with TRBJ2-5; D ambiguous. This CDR3 comprises 15 residues. Trimming shortened V by 1 base and J by 2 bases, and 11 bases separated the two germline ends. Germline assignment: CDR1 LGHNA and CDR2 YNFKEQ. The CDR3 spells CASSQVSGSQETQYF. The DNA for the CDR3 is TGTGCCAGCAGCCAAGTCAGTGGCAGTCAAGAGACCCAGTACTTC.

This clonotype was counted at least ten times. This chain links TRBV15 with TRBJ2-7; D ambiguous. This CDR3 has 12 amino acids. Germline V CDR1 and CDR2: LNHNV, YYDKDF (reference sequence). The ends were cut back, 0 bases at V and 3 bases at J, with 3 bases in the middle. CDR3 nucleotide sequence: TGTGCCACCAGCAGAGATTTCTACGAGCAGTACTTC. Translated: CATSRDFYEQYF.

This clonotype was counted ten times or more. The chain couples TRBV5-1 to TRBJ1-1; 7 bases fit TRBD1. V trimming: 4 bases; J trimming: 5 bases; junction bases outside the gene matches: 5. The CDR3 is 13 amino acids. Germline V gene lookup returns CDR1 SGHRS and CDR2 YFSETQ. In DNA, the CDR3 is TGCGCCAGCAGCGCGACAGGGATGACTGAAGCTTTCTTT. Its protein product is CASSATGMTEAFF. The full variable domain, with the rest looked up from reference TRBV5-1 and TRBJ1-1, is KAGVTQTPRYLIKTRGQQVTLSCSPISGHRSVSWYQQTPGQGLQFLFEYFSETQRNKGNFPGRFSGRQFSNSRSEMNVSTLELGDSALYLCASSATGMTEAFFGQGTRLTVV.

This clonotype was recorded at least ten times. The chain uses TRBV10-3 and TRBJ2-3, with D perhaps matching TRBD2 (5 bases). V lost 6 bases and J lost 2, with 15 bases in between. Germline CDR1 ENHRY, CDR2 SYGVKD. CDR3 length: 15 residues. CDR3 protein: CAIRRVATDTDTQYF. The CDR3, as DNA: TGTGCCATCAGGAGGGTAGCGACTGACACAGATACGCAGTATTTT.

The table lists this clonotype with many counts. This rearrangement joins TRBV15 to TRBJ1-1; D perhaps matches TRBD1 (5 bases). There are 18 residues in the CDR3. CDR1 LNHNV and CDR2 YYDKDF come from the germline V gene (reference sequence). With 0 bases removed from V and 1 base from J, the gap between germline ends came to 18 bases. CDR3 residues: CATSRDGLDGGQNTEAFF. Here the CDR3 DNA reads TGTGCCACCAGCAGAGATGGCCTCGACGGGGGTCAGAACACTGAAGCTTTCTTT.

This clonotype was counted ten times or more. The genes are TRBV7-9 and TRBJ2-1; D not resolved. CDR3 length: 14 amino acids. Germline CDR1 and CDR2: SEHNR and FQNEAQ (reference sequence). Trimming pared 5 bases from V and 4 bases from J, leaving 12 bases between. CDR3 sequence: CASSPRSQYNEQFF. The CDR3 DNA follows: TGTGCCAGCAGCCCCCGTTCTCAGTACAATGAGCAGTTCTTC. The full variable domain, its missing parts supplied by reference TRBV7-9 and TRBJ2-1, is DTGVSQNPRHKITKRGQNVTFRCDPISEHNRLYWYRQTLGQGPEFLTYFQNEAQLEKSRLLSDRFSAERPKGSFSTLEIQRTEQGDSAMYLCASSPRSQYNEQFFGPGTRLTVL.

At least ten counts were recorded for this clonotype. This chain connects TRBV20-1 to TRBJ2-7, with 9 positions matching TRBD1. Germline assignment: CDR1 DFQATT and CDR2 SNEGSKA (reference sequence). The length of the CDR3 is 13 residues. CDR3 region: CSVSGTGYYEQYF. CDR3 in DNA: TGCAGCGTGTCCGGGACAGGGTACTACGAGCAGTACTTC.

This clonotype has at least ten counts. The chain uses TRBV7-3 and TRBJ2-1, with D perhaps TRBD2 (6 bases). CDR1 is SGHTA and CDR2 is FQGTGA in the germline V gene. This CDR3 is built from 13 residues. The V gene lost 3 bases and the J gene lost 3 bases, with 6 bases spanning the gap. The CDR3 nucleotides are TGTGCCAGCAGCTTGACTAGCTACAATGAGCAGTTCTTC. Translated, it gives CASSLTSYNEQFF.

At least ten counts were recorded for this clonotype. The genes are TRBV28 and TRBJ1-1, with D possibly matching TRBD1 (6 bases). Trimming took 5 bases from V and 4 from J, leaving 20 bases between them. Germline loops: CDR1 MDHEN, CDR2 SYDVKM. The CDR3 consists of 16 residues. As DNA, the CDR3 is TGTGCCAGCAGTACCCAGGGGACTCAGGGCCTCACTGAAGCTTTCTTT. Translating it yields CASSTQGTQGLTEAFF.

This clonotype was counted at least ten times. This chain joins TRBV12-3 or TRBV12-4 and TRBJ2-3; tentative D call: TRBD2 (5 bases). This CDR3 has 15 amino acids. Trimming cost V 5 bases and J 0 bases, with 12 bases left between them. DNA of the CDR3: TGTGCCAGCAGTCCGCGGGTGACAAGCACAGATACGCAGTATTTT. It encodes CASSPRVTSTDTQYF.

This clonotype has at least ten counts. The V gene is TRBV28, the J gene TRBJ1-1, with 7 positions matching TRBD1. Germline CDR1 is MDHEN and CDR2 is SYDVKM. The CDR3 is made up of 14 amino acids. V shed 4 bases and J 2 bases; nucleotides not matched to a gene: 4. The CDR3 sequence: CASSSGQANTEAFF. In DNA form, the CDR3 reads TGTGCCAGCAGTTCCGGACAGGCAAACACTGAAGCTTTCTTT.